The source of this TCR beta chain is a study of somatic mutations in cytotoxic T cells in rheumatoid arthritis. About the research overall: Patients gave 30 ml EDTA peripheral blood immediately after diagnosis, prior to starting treatment. Flow sorting at nearly 100% purity was applied to some V beta antibody-stained T-cell populations, which included V beta1+ cells sequenced for TCRB.

J gave up 7 bases and V 6 bases, and 19 bases lay outside the gene matches. Germline CDR1 and CDR2: SNHLY and FYNNEI. The length of the CDR3 is 20 residues. With regard to this clone: Its antigen is not known.

Overall study findings and caveats: No multiple-comparison adjustment was applied to the slight TRBV07 underrepresentation in rheumatoid arthritis patients.

Original methodology: After comparison against published virus-specific TCRB sequences, only a few of the patient CD8+ clones larger than 1% turned out to match them. Using immunoSEQ multiplex PCR, the repertoire was profiled, and TCRdb retains in-frame clones only, with some absent. V and J calls plus clone size are reproduced from that table; the DNA served to infer D and trimming. In the table there are approximately 3,300 clones, approximately 82% of which are singletons. The clonotype comes from a woman aged 50 to 65 with rheumatoid arthritis. The sequenced sample was CD8+ T cells sorted from blood. The rearrangement uses TRBV2 and TRBJ2-2; 14 bases line up with TRBD2. CDR3 residues: CASSLTPRFAGTSGSGELFF. As DNA, the CDR3 is TGTGCCAGCAGCCTAACCCCCCGGTTCGCCGGGACTAGCGGGAGCGGGGAGCTGTTTTTT. Complete variable domain (other parts from reference TRBV2 and TRBJ2-2): EPEVTQTPSHQVTQMGQEVILRCVPISNHLYFYWYRQILGQKVEFLVSFYNNEISEKSEIFDDQFSVERPDGSNFTLKIRSTKLEDSAMYFCASSLTPRFAGTSGSGELFFGEGSRLTVL.